The 3 T cell receptor beta chains in this list originate from one sample, sequenced in a study of blood T cell repertoires in COVID-19. The repertoire was sequenced with immunoSEQ multiplex PCR; TCRdb's copy has only in-frame clones and lacks some. The table has about 240,000 clones, around four fifths seen once. The sample was peripheral blood. The source of these receptors is a woman older than 75 with COVID-19, enrolled during active disease.

This clone was recorded once. The chain couples TRBV7-2 to TRBJ2-5, with 8 nucleotides matching TRBD1. Per the germline V gene, CDR1 is SGHTA and CDR2 is FQGNSA. The junction had 6 bases not matched to a gene; V was cut back by 4 bases and J by 5 bases. CDR3 length: 14 amino acids. CDR3 region: CASSSDRAYETQYF. The CDR3 nucleotides are TGTGCCAGCAGCTCGGACAGGGCTTACGAGACCCAGTACTTC.

This clone occurred a few times. The chain joins TRBV5-1 to TRBJ1-2; 9 bases fit TRBD1. Germline CDR1 and CDR2: SGHRS and YFSETQ. This CDR3 is 14 amino acids long. The junction had 4 bases not matched to a gene; V was cut back by 1 base and J by 6 bases. DNA for the CDR3: TGCGCCAGCAGCTTGCGGGACAGGGTGAATGGCTACACCTTC. This codes for CASSLRDRVNGYTF. Full variable domain (rest looked up from reference TRBV5-1 and TRBJ1-2): KAGVTQTPRYLIKTRGQQVTLSCSPISGHRSVSWYQQTPGQGLQFLFEYFSETQRNKGNFPGRFSGRQFSNSRSEMNVSTLELGDSALYLCASSLRDRVNGYTFGSGTRLTVV.

This clone was counted between two and nine times. The rearrangement links TRBV5-1 to TRBJ1-1; the D gene is possibly TRBD1 (5 bases). Trimming shortened V by 10 bases and J by 5 bases, and 18 bases separated the two germline ends. The germline V gene encodes CDR1 SGHRS and CDR2 YFSETQ. CDR3 length equals 13 residues. For the CDR3, the DNA is TGCGCCTCCTCCCGGGCGGGGGAGACTGAAGCTTTCTTT. Encoded protein: CASSRAGETEAFF.